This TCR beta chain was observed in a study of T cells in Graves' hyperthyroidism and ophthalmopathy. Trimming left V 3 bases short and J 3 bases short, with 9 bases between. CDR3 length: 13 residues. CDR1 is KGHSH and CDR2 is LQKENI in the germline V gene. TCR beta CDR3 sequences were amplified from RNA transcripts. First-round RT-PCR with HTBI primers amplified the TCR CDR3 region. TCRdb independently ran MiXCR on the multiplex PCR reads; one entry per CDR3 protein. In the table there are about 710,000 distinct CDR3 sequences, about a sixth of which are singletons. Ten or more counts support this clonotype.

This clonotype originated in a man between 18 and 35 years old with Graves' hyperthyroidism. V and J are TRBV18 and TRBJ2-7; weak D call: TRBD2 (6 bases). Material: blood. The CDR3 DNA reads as TGTGCCAGCTCACCGGGACTGAACTACGAGCAGTACTTC. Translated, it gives CASSPGLNYEQYF.